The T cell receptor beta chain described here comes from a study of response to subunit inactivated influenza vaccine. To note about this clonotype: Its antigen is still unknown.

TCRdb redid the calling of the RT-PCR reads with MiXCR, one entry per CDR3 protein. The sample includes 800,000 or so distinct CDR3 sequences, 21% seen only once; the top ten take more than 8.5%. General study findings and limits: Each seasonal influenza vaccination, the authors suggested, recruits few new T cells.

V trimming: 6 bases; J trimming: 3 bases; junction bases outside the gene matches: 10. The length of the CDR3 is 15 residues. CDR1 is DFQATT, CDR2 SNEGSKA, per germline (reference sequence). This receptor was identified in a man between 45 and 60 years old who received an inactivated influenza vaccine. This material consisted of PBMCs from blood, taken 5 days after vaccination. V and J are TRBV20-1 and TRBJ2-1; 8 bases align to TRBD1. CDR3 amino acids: CSADREDRDYNEQFF. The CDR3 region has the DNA TGCAGTGCCGACCGCGAGGACAGGGACTACAATGAGCAGTTCTTC.